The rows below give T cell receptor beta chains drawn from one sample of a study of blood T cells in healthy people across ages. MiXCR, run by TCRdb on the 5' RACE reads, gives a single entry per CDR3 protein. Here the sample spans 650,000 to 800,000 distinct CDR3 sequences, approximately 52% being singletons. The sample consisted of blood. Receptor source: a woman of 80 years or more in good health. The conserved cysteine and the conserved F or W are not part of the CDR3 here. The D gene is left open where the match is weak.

CDR3: ASSGQGSLGYT; D: TRBD1; J: TRBJ1-2; V: TRBV7-3
CDR3: ASSFGQPSNYGYT; D: NA; J: TRBJ1-2; V: TRBV12-3/TRBV12-4
CDR3: ASSPRSVVYEQY; D: NA; J: TRBJ2-7; V: TRBV28
CDR3: ASSIQGLTEQY; D: NA; J: NA; V: TRBV12-3/TRBV12-4
CDR3: ASSSDSIYEQY; D: NA; J: TRBJ2-7; V: TRBV5-6
CDR3: ASSRGGIEAF; D: NA; J: TRBJ1-1; V: TRBV3-1
CDR3: ASSYGTGGGKSTDTQY; D: TRBD1; J: TRBJ2-3; V: TRBV6-5
CDR3: ASSRAGGLDTQY; D: TRBD1; J: TRBJ2-3; V: TRBV6-5
CDR3: ASSQLTGQTDTQY; D: NA; J: TRBJ2-3; V: TRBV3-1
CDR3: ASSLDRNEQY; D: TRBD1; J: NA; V: TRBV5-4